These 16 T cell receptor beta chains share one sample of origin, sequenced in a study of cytomegalovirus exposure and HLA in healthy donors. PCR was performed using 60 Vbeta and 13 Jbeta primers. Profiling relied on immunoSEQ multiplex PCR, and the TCRdb table lists in-frame clones only, not all of them. The table records 130,000 or so clones, less than 85% of them present only once. The sample taken for sequencing was PBMCs. The receptors shown here come from a man aged 18 to 29 in good health and CMV-seropositive.

V gene TRBV10-3 combines with J gene TRBJ2-6; 9 bases line up with TRBD1. Trimming cost V 4 bases and J 1 base; bases outside gene matches: 2. The CDR3 is made up of 16 amino acids. Germline lookup yields CDR1 ENHRY and CDR2 SYGVKD. The CDR3 region is CAISGTGASGANVLTF. The CDR3, as DNA: TGTGCCATCAGTGGGACAGGGGCTTCTGGGGCCAACGTCCTGACTTTC.

The DNA of the CDR3 is TGTGCCAGTAGTACTAGCGGGGCGGCGTTAGCGAATGAGCAGTTCTTC. Translating gives CASSTSGAALANEQFF. This chain uses TRBV19 with TRBJ2-1; TRBD2 matches 9 bases. Germline V lookup: CDR1 LNHDA, CDR2 SQIVND (reference sequence). The CDR3 consists of 16 residues. After removal of 4 bases from V and 7 bases from J, the junction contained 11 bases not matched to a gene.

This chain links TRBV27 with TRBJ2-3; D gene uncertain. Trimming removed 2 bases from V and 6 bases from J, with 9 bases in between. The germline V gene encodes CDR1 MNHEY and CDR2 SMNVEV (reference sequence). This CDR3 contains 13 residues. In DNA form, the CDR3 reads TGTGCCAGCAGTTTACCGGGTGGGGATACGCAGTATTTT. Amino acids: CASSLPGGDTQYF.

The chain has TRBV5-8 and TRBJ1-6, with 9 bases matching TRBD1. With V trimmed by 0 bases and J by 9 bases, 7 bases remained unmatched. This CDR3 has 16 residues. Germline CDR1 and CDR2: SGHTS and YDEGEE. DNA for the CDR3: TGTGCCAGCAGCTTGGTGGGGGGACAGGGAGCTTCACCCCTCCACTTT. Translating gives CASSLVGGQGASPLHF.

V usage is TRBV6-5 and J usage is TRBJ1-5; D might be TRBD1 (6 bases). The CDR3 totals 12 residues. Trimming cost V 6 bases and J 5 bases, with 8 bases left between them. Germline assignment: CDR1 MNHEY and CDR2 SVGAGI. In nucleotides, the CDR3 is TGTGCCAGCAGACAGGGCGATCAGCCCCAGCATTTT. Residues: CASRQGDQPQHF.

The chain links TRBV2 to TRBJ2-3, with TRBD2 as a possible D gene (5 bases). V gave up 4 bases and J gave up 2 bases, with 16 bases separating them. Germline CDR1 and CDR2: SNHLY and FYNNEI. This CDR3 is 16 amino acids long. The CDR3 loop reads CASSVPGLKNTDTQYF. CDR3 nucleotide sequence: TGTGCCAGCAGTGTCCCCGGACTCAAGAACACAGATACGCAGTATTTT.

This chain uses TRBV6-4 with TRBJ2-2, with D hard to call. V was trimmed by 1 base and J by 6 bases, leaving 6 bases between them. CDR1 is MRHNA, CDR2 SNTAGT, per germline. This CDR3 has 13 amino acids. CDR3 sequence: CASSDFGSGELFF. For the CDR3, the DNA is TGTGCCAGCAGTGACTTCGGGTCCGGGGAGCTGTTTTTT.

In its sample, this clone was seen a few times. The genes are TRBV4-3 and TRBJ2-2; TRBD2 agrees at 11 bases. Germline V gene lookup returns CDR1 LGHNA and CDR2 YSLEER. The V gene end was trimmed by 4 bases and the J gene end by 6 bases; junction bases not matched to a gene: 4. The CDR3 length is 15 residues. Here the CDR3 DNA reads TGCGCCAGCAGCCTAGCGGGAGGGAAGGCCGGGGAGCTGTTTTTT. This gives the protein CASSLAGGKAGELFF.

This chain uses TRBV30 with TRBJ2-1, with TRBD2 matching over 11 bases. Germline lookup yields CDR1 GTSNPN and CDR2 SVGIG (reference sequence). J lost 0 bases, V lost 0 bases, and 1 base had no gene match. The CDR3 spans 16 residues. The CDR3 region has the DNA TGTGCCTGGAGTGTGGGACTAGCGGCCTCCTACAATGAGCAGTTCTTC. This codes for CAWSVGLAASYNEQFF.

This clone was found a few times. The rearrangement joins TRBV29-1 to TRBJ2-3; 7 bases match TRBD2. From germline, CDR1 is SQVTM and CDR2 ANQGSEA. With 0 bases clipped from V and 5 bases from J, the junction kept 11 bases outside the gene matches. The CDR3 runs to 16 residues. Here the CDR3 reads CSVEDPPQRGKDTQYF. In DNA form, the CDR3 reads TGCAGCGTTGAAGATCCCCCCCAGCGGGGCAAAGATACGCAGTATTTT.

In this sample, this clone turned up a few times. The chain couples TRBV5-6 to TRBJ1-6; D is unresolved. Germline-derived CDR1 and CDR2 are SGHDT and YYEEEE. This CDR3 contains 16 residues. V gave up 1 base and J gave up 8 bases, with 16 bases separating them. The CDR3 nucleotides read TGTGCCAGCAGCTTGTTGGGAGGGATCGTTGATTCACCCCTCCACTTT. Protein sequence: CASSLLGGIVDSPLHF.

This sequence joins TRBV6-1 and TRBJ1-1; D is perhaps TRBD1 (5 bases). CDR1 and CDR2 (germline): MNHNS, SASEGT. The CDR3 consists of 13 residues. V was pared by 6 bases and J by 1 base, with 9 bases between. The CDR3 region is CASRMGQNTEAFF. The CDR3 DNA reads TGTGCCAGCAGGATGGGGCAGAACACTGAAGCTTTCTTT.

This chain links TRBV29-1 with TRBJ2-7, with 10 bases lining up with TRBD2. V was pared by 7 bases and J by 4 bases, with 7 bases of the junction left unmatched. Germline V gene data show CDR1 as SQVTM and CDR2 as ANQGSEA. This CDR3 is 13 amino acids long. CDR3 region: CSALAGGPYEQYF. CDR3 nucleotides: TGCAGCGCGTTAGCGGGGGGCCCGTACGAGCAGTACTTC.

This clone was seen only a few times. This chain connects TRBV2 to TRBJ2-1; 10 bases line up with TRBD2. The V gene end was trimmed by 7 bases and the J gene end by 4 bases; junction bases not matched to a gene: 10. CDR3 size: 16 residues. CDR1 is SNHLY, CDR2 FYNNEI, per germline. CDR3 in amino acids: CASKMELAGDYNEQFF. The CDR3 DNA follows: TGTGCCAGCAAGATGGAGCTAGCGGGGGATTACAATGAGCAGTTCTTC.

This clone appeared once. Written as DNA, the CDR3 is TGCGCCAGCAGCTTGGTCCAGGGCGCCGAAAAACTGTTTTTT. Its translation: CASSLVQGAEKLFF. The genes are TRBV5-1 and TRBJ1-4, with D maybe TRBD1 (5 bases). The germline V gene has CDR1 SGHRS and CDR2 YFSETQ. V was shortened by 0 bases and J by 8 bases, with 11 bases between the two germline ends. The CDR3 totals 14 residues.

This chain links TRBV19 with TRBJ1-5; a weak D match, TRBD1 (6 bases). This CDR3 is 14 amino acids long. The V and J ends lost 10 bases and 7 bases respectively, with 20 bases between them. Germline CDR1 and CDR2: LNHDA and SQIVND (reference sequence). Here the CDR3 reads CATRDTNFFQPQHF. In DNA, the CDR3 is TGTGCCACCCGGGACACAAACTTTTTCCAGCCCCAGCATTTT.